One sample yielded the 29 T cell receptor beta chains listed below, sequenced in a study of cytomegalovirus exposure and HLA in healthy donors (dated by TCRdb to between 2016 and 2019). The library was obtained by the immunoSEQ multiplex PCR assay. TCRdb retrieved this table from immuneACCESS and kept in-frame rearrangements only. Not all clones are present; in checked studies, unresolved V genes account for under half, and no reason is known for the remainder. Present in this sample are 55,000 to 70,000 clones, 92% of which were seen just once. The ten largest account for about 5.4% of the sample. The sample comprised PBMCs. The receptors here all came from a man aged 18-30 years in good health and CMV-seropositive.

Regarding this clone: Other DNA sequences within the sample encode an identical CDR3. The V gene is TRBV30, the J gene TRBJ1-5; D may be TRBD1 (6 bases). Germline-derived CDR1 and CDR2 are GTSNPN and SVGIG (reference sequence). V dropped 0 bases and J dropped 5 bases, with 8 bases sitting between them. The CDR3 runs 13 residues. CDR3: CAWSVQGDQPQHF. As DNA, the CDR3 is TGTGCCTGGAGTGTACAGGGAGATCAGCCCCAGCATTTT.

CDR3 sequence reads: CASSASGGTGELFF. In DNA, the CDR3 is TGTGCCAGCAGTGCCTCCGGCGGCACCGGGGAGCTGTTTTTT. The chain joins TRBV6-5 to TRBJ2-2; D is uncertain. V was shortened by 5 bases and J by 4 bases, with 11 bases between the two germline ends. Germline loops: CDR1 MNHEY, CDR2 SVGAGI. This CDR3 has 14 residues.

V gene TRBV7-2 combines with J gene TRBJ2-1; the D gene is possibly TRBD2 (6 bases). Germline CDR1 is SGHTA and CDR2 is FQGNSA. V gave up 1 base and J gave up 4 bases, with 11 bases separating them. This CDR3 is built from 15 residues. CDR3 sequence: CASSLGWDSYNEQFF. CDR3 coding DNA: TGTGCCAGCAGCTTAGGATGGGACTCTTACAATGAGCAGTTCTTC. Full variable domain (missing parts from reference TRBV7-2 and TRBJ2-1): GAGVSQSPSNKVTEKGKDVELRCDPISGHTALYWYRQSLGQGLEFLIYFQGNSAPDKSGLPSDRFSAERTGGSVSTLTIQRTQQEDSAVYLCASSLGWDSYNEQFFGPGTRLTVL.

The chain couples TRBV5-1 to TRBJ1-5; D is uncertain. Germline values: CDR1 SGHRS, CDR2 YFSETQ. Trimming shortened V by 0 bases and J by 8 bases, and 12 bases separated the two germline ends. The CDR3 spans 14 residues. The DNA for the CDR3 is TGCGCCAGCAGCTTGGGGCAGCACGGGGAGCCCCAGCATTTT. It translates to CASSLGQHGEPQHF.

The rearrangement joins TRBV5-1 to TRBJ1-2, with 7 bases lining up with TRBD1. The V and J ends lost 4 bases and 4 bases, in that order; junction bases with no gene match: 10. The CDR3 loop spans 15 amino acids. The germline V gene has CDR1 SGHRS and CDR2 YFSETQ. The CDR3 loop reads CASSPGTVRGYGYTF. The CDR3 DNA reads TGCGCCAGCAGCCCGGGGACAGTAAGGGGCTATGGCTACACCTTC.

V and J are TRBV5-6 and TRBJ2-5, with TRBD1 matching over 7 bases. CDR1 and CDR2 (germline): SGHDT, YYEEEE. This CDR3 region has 16 residues. The junction had 7 bases not matched to a gene; V was cut back by 0 bases and J by 2 bases. The CDR3 loop is CASSLGTPGQQETQYF. The CDR3, as DNA: TGTGCCAGCAGCTTGGGAACTCCGGGACAGCAAGAGACCCAGTACTTC.

The CDR3: CASRSTGAMNEQFF. CDR3 in DNA: TGTGCCAGCAGATCGACAGGGGCAATGAATGAGCAGTTCTTC. V usage is TRBV2 and J usage is TRBJ2-1; TRBD1 agrees at 8 bases. Germline CDR1 reads SNHLY; CDR2 reads FYNNEI. The V gene end was trimmed by 6 bases and the J gene end by 7 bases; junction bases not matched to a gene: 8. The length of the CDR3 is 14 residues.

The CDR3 sequence: CASSFVPGLAGGGPYNEQFF. The CDR3 region has the DNA TGTGCCAGCAGCTTTGTCCCGGGACTAGCGGGAGGCGGCCCTTACAATGAGCAGTTCTTC. V usage is TRBV12-1 and J usage is TRBJ2-1; TRBD2 is taken as the D call from the table, unchecked against the DNA. TRBV12-1 is annotated as a pseudogene. The CDR3 spans 20 residues.

V and J are TRBV27 and TRBJ2-7, with 8 bases that match TRBD1. CDR3 size: 13 residues. Trimming cost V 3 bases and J 4 bases; bases outside gene matches: 2. From germline, CDR1 is MNHEY and CDR2 SMNVEV (reference sequence). CDR3 loop: CASSFGTGYEQYF. CDR3 sequence (DNA): TGTGCCAGCAGTTTTGGGACAGGTTACGAGCAGTACTTC.

This chain connects TRBV4-1 to TRBJ2-1, with a weak D call TRBD2 (6 bases). CDR3 length: 16 amino acids. Trimming stripped 0 bases from V and 3 bases from J, with 12 bases between. Germline CDR1 MGHRA, CDR2 YSYEKL. The CDR3 DNA reads as TGCGCCAGCAGCCAAGACCGGGGGACCCTCTACAATGAGCAGTTCTTC. It translates to CASSQDRGTLYNEQFF.

The chain uses TRBV28 and TRBJ2-7; maybe TRBD1 (6 bases). The CDR3 covers 14 residues. Trimming took 4 bases from V and 1 from J, leaving 11 bases between them. The germline V gene has CDR1 MDHEN and CDR2 SYDVKM. CDR3 amino acids: CASSSTGKSYEQYF. CDR3 sequence (DNA): TGTGCCAGCAGTTCTACAGGGAAATCCTACGAGCAGTACTTC.

The chain uses TRBV27 and TRBJ2-7, with a possible D match to TRBD1 (5 bases). Per the germline V gene, CDR1 is MNHEY and CDR2 is SMNVEV (reference sequence). The CDR3 is 13 amino acids. The V and J ends lost 3 bases and 5 bases respectively, with 11 bases between them. In DNA form, the CDR3 reads TGTGCCAGCAGTTTCAGGGAACTCCACGAGCAGTACTTC. This encodes CASSFRELHEQYF.

The rearrangement joins TRBV5-1 to TRBJ2-7; no definite D call. V was trimmed by 6 bases and J by 1 base, leaving 17 bases between them. Germline V gene sequence: CDR1 SGHRS, CDR2 YFSETQ. The CDR3 totals 15 residues. CDR3: CASTSSPGLSYEQYF. The DNA of the CDR3 is TGCGCCAGCACCTCTTCCCCGGGTTTATCCTACGAGCAGTACTTC.

CDR3 residues: CASSQVRGSHEQYF. CDR3 coding DNA: TGCGCCAGCAGCCAGGTGCGAGGGAGCCACGAGCAGTACTTC. The rearrangement links TRBV4-1 to TRBJ2-7; tentatively, D is TRBD2 (5 bases). The V end was cut by 3 bases, the J end by 5 bases, with 14 bases between. CDR1 is MGHRA and CDR2 is YSYEKL in the germline V gene. The CDR3 is 14 amino acids.

The chain couples TRBV29-1 to TRBJ2-2; TRBD1 aligns across 8 bases. V trimming: 2 bases; J trimming: 4 bases; junction bases outside the gene matches: 3. Germline assignment: CDR1 SQVTM and CDR2 ANQGSEA. CDR3 size: 14 residues. CDR3: CSVERTGTTGELFF. The CDR3 nucleotides read TGCAGCGTTGAAAGGACAGGGACCACCGGGGAGCTGTTTTTT.

V usage is TRBV27 and J usage is TRBJ2-1; 8 nucleotides line up with TRBD2. Germline V CDR1 and CDR2: MNHEY, SMNVEV (reference sequence). V shed 6 bases, J shed 2 bases, and the junction held 3 bases outside the gene matches. The CDR3 spans 14 residues. The CDR3 bases are TGTGCCAGCAGGTACGGGAGGGCCTACAATGAGCAGTTCTTC. Translating gives CASRYGRAYNEQFF.

Here the CDR3 reads CASSRPGQGEHLDTF. In DNA form, the CDR3 reads TGTGCCAGCAGCCGCCCGGGACAGGGGGAACATTTGGACACCTTC. The chain joins TRBV28 to TRBJ1-2; 11 positions agree with TRBD1. With 6 bases clipped from V and 12 bases from J, the junction kept 15 bases outside the gene matches. The germline gives CDR1 MDHEN, CDR2 SYDVKM. This CDR3 is built from 15 residues.

This rearrangement joins TRBV29-1 to TRBJ2-7; TRBD2 agrees at 13 bases. The trim removed 3 bases at V and 3 bases at J, leaving 2 bases unmatched. Germline CDR1 SQVTM, CDR2 ANQGSEA. This CDR3 comprises 14 residues. The CDR3 region is CSVERTSGGYEQYF. Here the CDR3 DNA reads TGCAGCGTTGAGAGGACTAGCGGGGGCTACGAGCAGTACTTC.

V gene TRBV21-1 combines with J gene TRBJ1-2. TRBV21-1 is termed a pseudogene. This CDR3 contains 11 residues. The CDR3 reads CASSDGRSYTF. For the CDR3, the DNA is TGTGCCAGCAGCGACGGGAGGAGCTACACCTTC.

This chain uses TRBV28 with TRBJ2-7; D is possibly TRBD1 (5 bases). The germline V gene encodes CDR1 MDHEN and CDR2 SYDVKM. The V end lost 6 bases, the J end lost 0 bases, and 15 bases lay between the germline ends. The CDR3 is made up of 15 amino acids. The CDR3 DNA is TGTGCCAGCAGACAGGATGGCTCGAGCTCCTACGAGCAGTACTTC. Translated, it gives CASRQDGSSSYEQYF.

The gene calls are TRBV9 and TRBJ2-1; 7 nucleotides line up with TRBD2. Per germline, CDR1 SGDLS and CDR2 YYNGEE. V lost 4 bases, J lost 4 bases, and 5 bases stayed unmatched. The CDR3 has 14 amino acids. As DNA, the CDR3 is TGTGCCAGCAGCCATAGCGGGTTTTACAATGAGCAGTTCTTC. Protein: CASSHSGFYNEQFF.

Comments on this clone: This specimen includes other DNA sequences encoding the same CDR3. The gene calls are TRBV27 and TRBJ2-7; D perhaps matches TRBD2 (8 bases). V lost 5 bases, J lost 10 bases, and 21 bases lay in between. CDR3 length: 14 residues. Looked up from germline, CDR1 is MNHEY and CDR2 is SMNVEV (reference sequence). The CDR3 region has the DNA TGTGCCAGCAGTCGGATACGGGAGGGGGCCGAACAGTACTTC. Translating it yields CASSRIREGAEQYF.

The V and J genes are TRBV5-3 and TRBJ1-2; 7 bases match TRBD1. TRBV5-3 is classed as an ORF, of uncertain function. This CDR3 has 15 amino acids. Germline trimming cut 4 bases from V and 2 bases from J; bases unmatched to any gene: 8. CDR3 sequence: CARSAPRQGNYGYTF. The DNA of the CDR3 is TGTGCCAGAAGCGCCCCTCGACAGGGAAACTATGGCTACACCTTC.

This rearrangement joins TRBV28 to TRBJ1-5; 9 nucleotides line up with TRBD1. Germline loops: CDR1 MDHEN, CDR2 SYDVKM. The V gene end was trimmed by 5 bases and the J gene end by 3 bases; junction bases not matched to a gene: 5. The CDR3 totals 15 residues. CDR3 residues: CASSQDRGYNQPQHF. The DNA of the CDR3 is TGTGCCAGCAGTCAGGACAGGGGTTACAATCAGCCCCAGCATTTT.

The rearrangement joins TRBV9 to TRBJ2-2, with 9 positions matching TRBD2. Germline values: CDR1 SGDLS, CDR2 YYNGEE. V shed 3 bases, J shed 4 bases, and the junction held 4 bases outside the gene matches. The CDR3 is 15 amino acids. The CDR3 DNA sequence: TGTGCCAGCAGCGAAAGGACTAGCGTCACCGGGGAGCTGTTTTTT. Translated, it gives CASSERTSVTGELFF.

The V gene is TRBV6-1, the J gene TRBJ2-3; 11 bases fit TRBD2. V was clipped by 1 base and J by 3 bases; unmatched bases: 6. Looked up from germline, CDR1 is MNHNS and CDR2 is SASEGT. The CDR3 has 17 amino acids. The CDR3 sequence is CASSEGPGLAETDTQYF. The CDR3 coding sequence is TGTGCCAGCAGTGAAGGGCCGGGACTAGCGGAAACAGATACGCAGTATTTT.

The chain carries TRBV9 and TRBJ2-5; 9 nucleotides agree with TRBD1. CDR1 is SGDLS and CDR2 is YYNGEE in the germline V gene. The CDR3 contains 14 residues. V shed 7 bases and J 4 bases; nucleotides not matched to a gene: 8. Here the CDR3 reads CASSPGQGRETQYF. The CDR3 nucleotides are TGTGCCAGCTCCCCTGGACAGGGGCGAGAGACCCAGTACTTC.

The chain employs TRBV28 and TRBJ1-1; no reliable D call. The CDR3 is 14 amino acids. The V end lost 7 bases, the J end lost 4 bases, and 16 bases lay between the germline ends. CDR1 is MDHEN, CDR2 SYDVKM, per germline. The CDR3 protein is CASTLPGIGTEAFF. CDR3 bases: TGTGCCAGCACCCTTCCGGGTATCGGCACTGAAGCTTTCTTT.

The rearrangement links TRBV27 to TRBJ1-3; the D gene is possibly TRBD1 (5 bases). V was shortened by 6 bases and J by 2 bases, with 11 bases between the two germline ends. Germline CDR1 MNHEY, CDR2 SMNVEV (reference sequence). CDR3 size: 14 residues. The CDR3 DNA sequence: TGTGCCAGCAGCCCAACGGGGGCTGGAAACACCATATATTTT. Amino acids: CASSPTGAGNTIYF.